The rows below give T cell receptor beta chains drawn from one sample of a study of blood T cell repertoires in COVID-19. Here immunoSEQ multiplex PCR was the method, and the copy in TCRdb shows in-frame clones only, minus some. The table shows around 80,000 clones, with about 84% occurring only once. The sample taken for sequencing was peripheral blood. All receptors come from a human donor in a cohort sampled during active COVID-19. Both conserved end residues are part of each CDR3. The order of the fields is clone size, D gene, J gene, V gene, CDR3 DNA, CDR3 protein. A D gene is named only where the DNA matches it firmly. Not every row has a clone size; where given, it reads once, few, many or a size class.

clone_size: -
d_call: -
j_call: TRBJ1-1
v_call: TRBV7-3
cdr3_nt: TGTGCCAGCAGTTCTAACGGGGAGGCGACTGAAGCTTTCTTT
cdr3_aa: CASSSNGEATEAFF

clone_size: -
d_call: -
j_call: TRBJ1-6
v_call: TRBV6-2/TRBV6-3
cdr3_nt: TGTGCCAGCAGTTACTTAAAGGGGATGGGTTCACCCCTCCACTTT
cdr3_aa: CASSYLKGMGSPLHF

clone_size: -
d_call: TRBD1
j_call: TRBJ2-7
v_call: TRBV4-1
cdr3_nt: TGCGCCAGCAGCCAAGGGACAGGGGTGGAACAGTACTTC
cdr3_aa: CASSQGTGVEQYF

clone_size: -
d_call: TRBD1
j_call: TRBJ1-4
v_call: TRBV7-9
cdr3_nt: TGTGCCAGCAGCCCGACAGGGACAGGGGCTAATGAAAAACTGTTTTTT
cdr3_aa: CASSPTGTGANEKLFF

clone_size: -
d_call: -
j_call: TRBJ2-2
v_call: TRBV7-3
cdr3_nt: TGTGCCAGCAGCTTAACCAGAAACACCGGGGAGCTGTTTTTT
cdr3_aa: CASSLTRNTGELFF

clone_size: -
d_call: -
j_call: TRBJ1-1
v_call: TRBV19
cdr3_nt: TGTGCCAGTAGTATTCTGGGGGCCGGGCGGACTGAAGCTTTCTTT
cdr3_aa: CASSILGAGRTEAFF

clone_size: -
d_call: TRBD1
j_call: TRBJ1-2
v_call: TRBV27
cdr3_nt: TGTGCCAGCAGTTTATCAACAGGGGGCGCCGGGGGCTACACCTTC
cdr3_aa: CASSLSTGGAGGYTF

clone_size: few
d_call: TRBD1
j_call: TRBJ2-3
v_call: TRBV5-1
cdr3_nt: TGCGCCAGCAGCTGGGACAGAGATACGCAGTATTTT
cdr3_aa: CASSWDRDTQYF

clone_size: -
d_call: -
j_call: TRBJ2-7
v_call: TRBV2
cdr3_nt: TGTGCCAGCAGGCGGTCGTACGAGCAGTACTTC
cdr3_aa: CASRRSYEQYF

clone_size: -
d_call: TRBD1
j_call: TRBJ2-1
v_call: TRBV11-2
cdr3_nt: TGTGCCAGCAGCATCGGACAGGCACGCTACAATGAGCAGTTCTTC
cdr3_aa: CASSIGQARYNEQFF

clone_size: -
d_call: -
j_call: TRBJ1-2
v_call: TRBV11-2
cdr3_nt: TGTGCCAGCAGCTTAGATCCGCAGGGGTACTATGGCTACACCTTC
cdr3_aa: CASSLDPQGYYGYTF

clone_size: -
d_call: TRBD2
j_call: TRBJ2-2
v_call: TRBV9
cdr3_nt: TGTGCCAGCAGCCATCCGACTAGCGGGGGTTTAACCGGGGAGCTGTTTTTT
cdr3_aa: CASSHPTSGGLTGELFF